This is a list of T cell receptor beta chains from one sample in a study of CD8 T cells in ankylosing spondylitis. Each CDR3 protein gets one entry after TCRdb re-called the 5' RACE reads with MiXCR. Counted here are about 350,000 distinct CDR3 sequences, approximately 22% occurring once; the ten biggest clones make up about an eighth. Sequenced material: blood, either unsorted or a sorted T cell fraction (not recorded which). The receptor source for this set is a male donor with ankylosing spondylitis or in good health (not recorded which). CDR3s include the opening cysteine and the closing phenylalanine or tryptophan. D genes are given only for firm matches. For some rows the clone size is stated as once, few or many, or as a class when expanded; others skip it.

d_gene,len,j_gene,abundance,v_gene,CDR3nt,CDR3aa
TRBD2,15,TRBJ2-5,few,TRBV4-1,TGTGCCAGCAGCCAGTTAGCGGGGGGGCAGGAGACCCAGTACTTC,CASSQLAGGQETQYF
TRBD2,16,TRBJ2-5,NA,TRBV4-1,TGCGCCAGCAGCCGCCTTCTAGCGGGGGGGCAAGAGACCCAGTACTTC,CASSRLLAGGQETQYF
NA,12,TRBJ2-3,many,TRBV12-3/TRBV12-4,TGTGCCAGCAGTTCAGCGGCAGATACGCAGTATTTT,CASSSAADTQYF
NA,13,TRBJ2-1,few,TRBV30,TGTGCCTGGAGTGTCAGTCCGGGGGCTGAGCAGTTCTTC,CAWSVSPGAEQFF
NA,16,TRBJ2-6,few,TRBV12-3/TRBV12-4,TGTGCCAGCAGCTCGAGCCCGGGACCTGGGGCCAACGTCCTGACTTTC,CASSSSPGPGANVLTF
TRBD1,16,TRBJ2-7,few,TRBV4-1,TGCGCCAGCAGCCAAGATTCGACAGGGACCCCCTACGAGCAGTACTTC,CASSQDSTGTPYEQYF
TRBD1,15,TRBJ1-6,few,TRBV6-1,TGTGCCAGCAGTACCGGGACAGGGACTTGGTCACCCCTCCACTTT,CASSTGTGTWSPLHF
NA,12,TRBJ2-1,NA,TRBV10-3,TGTGCCATTGACAGTGATTACAATGAGCAGTTCTTC,CAIDSDYNEQFF
NA,14,TRBJ2-3,once,TRBV4-1,TGCGCCAGCAGCCAGATAGGGGCGACAGATACGCAGTATTTT,CASSQIGATDTQYF
NA,15,TRBJ2-7,few,TRBV12-3/TRBV12-4,TGTGCCAGCAGTACAACCGGGACCTCAACCTACGAGCAGTACTTC,CASSTTGTSTYEQYF
TRBD1,14,TRBJ1-2,NA,TRBV27,TGTGCCAGCTCAGCCTCGGACAGGGCCTATGGCTACACCTTC,CASSASDRAYGYTF
NA,14,TRBJ2-2,few,TRBV6-5,TGTGCCAGCAGTTCCGACACTCGCACCGGGGAGCTGTTTTTT,CASSSDTRTGELFF
NA,12,TRBJ2-7,NA,TRBV27,TGTGCCAGCGCCCCCTCGGTCTACGAGCAGTACTTC,CASAPSVYEQYF
TRBD2,15,TRBJ2-7,many,TRBV6-1,TGTGCCAGCAGTGAAGCCGGGGGGGCCCCTAACGAGCAGTACTTC,CASSEAGGAPNEQYF
NA,14,TRBJ2-1,few,TRBV2,TGTGCCAGCAGTGAAGAGGGGTACTACAATGAGCAGTTCTTC,CASSEEGYYNEQFF
TRBD1,14,TRBJ2-7,many,TRBV3-1,TGTGCCAGCAGCCAGCTAGGGACAGGGACCGAGCAGTACTTC,CASSQLGTGTEQYF
TRBD2,13,TRBJ2-2,NA,TRBV29-1,TGCAGCGCCACTAGCGGGCACACCGGGGAGCTGTTTTTT,CSATSGHTGELFF
NA,14,TRBJ1-3,few,TRBV12-3/TRBV12-4,TGTGCCAGCAGCAGGGAGACGTTAGGAAACACCATATATTTT,CASSRETLGNTIYF
NA,13,TRBJ2-7,NA,TRBV12-3/TRBV12-4,TGTGCCAGCAGTCGGTGGGGCTCCTACGAGCAGTACTTC,CASSRWGSYEQYF
NA,15,TRBJ1-5,few,TRBV27,TGTGCCAGCGGGGGAAGGGGCCGTAGCAATCAGCCCCAGCATTTT,CASGGRGRSNQPQHF
NA,13,TRBJ2-5,NA,TRBV29-1,TGCAGCGCAAAGCCCAGGGGTTGGGAGACCCAGTACTTC,CSAKPRGWETQYF
NA,17,TRBJ2-3,NA,TRBV30,TGTGCCTGGAGTAGGGTTGGAGAGCGGTGGAGCACAGATACGCAGTATTTT,CAWSRVGERWSTDTQYF
NA,14,TRBJ1-5,NA,TRBV7-9,TGTGCCAGCAGACCAGGGTTCGACGATCAGCCCCAGCATTTT,CASRPGFDDQPQHF
NA,14,TRBJ2-1,NA,TRBV29-1,TGCAGCGTCCAGGGTGAGGTTAGCTACAATGAGCAGTTCTTC,CSVQGEVSYNEQFF
NA,13,TRBJ2-7,NA,TRBV5-4,TGTGCCAGCAGCTTGAACAAGCTCTACGAGCAGTACTTC,CASSLNKLYEQYF
NA,14,TRBJ2-2,many,TRBV12-3/TRBV12-4,TGTGCCAGCAGTCCGGACAGTCACACCGGGGAGCTGTTTTTT,CASSPDSHTGELFF
TRBD1,15,TRBJ2-3,NA,TRBV6-4,TGTGCCAGCAGTCAGGGGGCGTCGAGCACAGATACGCAGTATTTT,CASSQGASSTDTQYF
NA,12,TRBJ2-7,NA,TRBV2,TGTGCCAGCAGTGAGGAGGCCTACGAGCAGTACTTC,CASSEEAYEQYF
NA,15,TRBJ2-3,few,TRBV28,TGTGCCAGCAGAGACCTTATGACTCTACTAGATACGCAGTATTTT,CASRDLMTLLDTQYF
NA,14,TRBJ2-7,once,TRBV14,TGTGCCAGCAGCCAAGAGGTCGTTCCTCGCCAGCAGTACTTC,CASSQEVVPRQQYF
TRBD1,15,TRBJ1-1,many,TRBV6-1,TGTGCCAGCAGTGAATCAGGGGACAGGGGATTGCGAGCTTTCTTT,CASSESGDRGLRAFF
NA,14,TRBJ1-3,NA,TRBV7-8,TGTGCCAGCAGACTACAGGGCTCTGGAAACACCATATATTTT,CASRLQGSGNTIYF
NA,13,TRBJ2-5,few,TRBV29-1,TGCAGCGTTGAAGAGCCAGGCCAAGAGACCCAGTACTTC,CSVEEPGQETQYF
NA,14,TRBJ2-7,NA,TRBV20-1,TGCAGTGCTAGAGATTTAAAGGGCTCCTACGAGCAGTACTTC,CSARDLKGSYEQYF
NA,13,TRBJ2-2,NA,TRBV29-1,TGCAGCGTCTGCACAGTGAACACCGGGGAGCTGTTTTTT,CSVCTVNTGELFF
TRBD2,17,TRBJ2-3,few,TRBV4-1,TGCGCCAGCAGCCAAGATTCCGGACTAGCGGGGACAGATACGCAGTATTTT,CASSQDSGLAGTDTQYF
NA,14,TRBJ2-2,NA,TRBV6-1,TGTGCCAGCAGTGAACTAGCTAACACCGGGGAGCTGTTTTTT,CASSELANTGELFF
NA,13,TRBJ2-2,many,TRBV29-1,TGCAGCGTTGAAGGGCCGCTAACCGGGGAGCTGTTTTTT,CSVEGPLTGELFF
NA,17,TRBJ1-5,few,TRBV20-1,TGCAGTGCTAGAGATTTGGCAGGGTTTTTAAGCAATCAGCCCCAGCATTTT,CSARDLAGFLSNQPQHF
TRBD1,18,TRBJ2-1,few,TRBV12-3/TRBV12-4,TGTGCCAGCAGTCCCCGCCCGACAGGGCTAGGGTCCTACAATGAGCAGTTCTTC,CASSPRPTGLGSYNEQFF
NA,14,TRBJ2-3,NA,TRBV7-8,TGTGCCAGCAGCCCAGACGGACGGGCAGATACGCAGTATTTT,CASSPDGRADTQYF
NA,12,TRBJ2-7,few,TRBV30,TGTGCCTGGAGTAGGGAGACCTACGAGCAGTACTTC,CAWSRETYEQYF
NA,14,TRBJ2-7,few,TRBV2,TGTGCCAGCAGTTCCTGGGATAAGACCTACGAGCAGTACTTC,CASSSWDKTYEQYF
NA,13,TRBJ2-7,NA,TRBV12-3/TRBV12-4,TGTGCCAGCGGAGGGAGAAGCTCCTACGAGCAGTACTTC,CASGGRSSYEQYF
NA,13,TRBJ2-7,few,TRBV29-1,TGCAGCGTCGCTACAGGGATCTCCTACGAGCAGTACTTC,CSVATGISYEQYF
TRBD1,14,TRBJ1-2,many,TRBV20-1,TGCAGTGCTAGTGTAGACAGGGAGGACTATGGCTACACCTTC,CSASVDREDYGYTF